The 8 T cell receptor beta chains in this list originate from one sample, sequenced in a study of cytomegalovirus exposure and HLA in healthy donors. 60 Vbeta and 13 Jbeta primers were used in PCR. Assay: immunoSEQ multiplex PCR; the TCRdb copy retains only in-frame clones and omits some. The sample has 150,000 to 250,000 clones, roughly four fifths seen once. Source material: PBMCs. Source of these receptors: a boy younger than 10 in good health and CMV-seronegative.

The chain employs TRBV5-6 and TRBJ1-5, with 10 bases fitting TRBD1. Looked up from germline, CDR1 is SGHDT and CDR2 is YYEEEE. CDR3 size: 15 residues. V gave up 5 bases and J gave up 6 bases; unmatched junction bases: 8. Here the CDR3 reads CASSSGTGVIQPQHF. CDR3 in DNA: TGTGCCAGCAGTTCTGGGACAGGGGTGATTCAGCCCCAGCATTTT.

J is TRBJ1-3 and V is TRBV25-1, with TRBD1 identical over 7 bases. The CDR3 runs 14 residues. Looked up from germline, CDR1 is MGHDK and CDR2 is SYGVNS. Unmatched junction bases numbered 4, after V lost 8 bases and J lost 0 bases. In DNA form, the CDR3 reads TGTGCCAGCGCCCACAGGGGCTCTGGAAACACCATATATTTT. Residues: CASAHRGSGNTIYF.

V usage is TRBV10-3 and J usage is TRBJ2-5; D is possibly TRBD2 (7 bases). The length of the CDR3 is 14 residues. Deletions cut 10 bases from V and 3 bases from J, with 18 bases between. From germline, CDR1 is ENHRY and CDR2 SYGVKD. Here the CDR3 reads CATRGGGKKETQYF. The CDR3 DNA reads as TGTGCCACGAGAGGCGGGGGCAAAAAAGAGACCCAGTACTTC.

This clone was picked up a small number of times. The rearrangement uses TRBV7-8 and TRBJ1-2; 8 positions agree with TRBD1. Germline CDR1 reads SGHVS; CDR2 reads FQNEAQ. The trim removed 5 bases at V and 2 bases at J, leaving 13 bases unmatched. CDR3 length equals 17 residues. The CDR3 spells CASSPWTGSPGNYGYTF. The DNA for the CDR3 is TGTGCCAGCAGCCCATGGACAGGGAGTCCGGGGAACTATGGCTACACCTTC.

In DNA, the CDR3 is TGTGCCACCAGCAGAGATCCCGCCAGGGGCAATCAGCCCCAGCATTTT. This sequence encodes CATSRDPARGNQPQHF. The chain uses TRBV15 and TRBJ1-5; D may be TRBD1 (5 bases). CDR1 and CDR2 (germline): LNHNV, YYDKDF (reference sequence). CDR3 length: 16 amino acids. V gave up 0 bases and J gave up 2 bases, with 11 bases separating them.

The gene calls are TRBV6-1 and TRBJ2-7, with D possibly TRBD1 on 5 matching bases. Germline loops: CDR1 MNHNS, CDR2 SASEGT. V was trimmed by 0 bases and J by 3 bases, leaving 12 bases between them. CDR3 length: 15 residues. CDR3 in amino acids: CASSEAGPPGYEQYF. As DNA, the CDR3 is TGTGCCAGCAGTGAAGCGGGGCCGCCCGGCTACGAGCAGTACTTC.

The rearrangement links TRBV5-8 to TRBJ1-6; D gene unclear. V was cut by 1 base and J by 9 bases, with 11 bases left in between. This CDR3 is 14 amino acids long. Germline V gene lookup returns CDR1 SGHTS and CDR2 YDEGEE. The CDR3 reads CASSLIPVRSPLHF. CDR3 in DNA: TGTGCCAGCAGCTTGATCCCAGTTCGTTCACCCCTCCACTTT.

V usage is TRBV9 and J usage is TRBJ2-5; 7 bases agree with TRBD1. CDR3 length: 14 residues. CDR1 is SGDLS and CDR2 is YYNGEE in the germline V gene. The ends lost 3 bases at V and 5 bases at J; junction bases unmatched: 7. The CDR3 nucleotides read TGTGCCAGCAGCGACAGGGGTGGCGGGGAGACCCAGTACTTC. This codes for CASSDRGGGETQYF.